Listed below are T cell receptor beta chains from one sample, sequenced in a study of neurological immune-mediated disorders. From the 5' RACE reads, TCRdb called clonotypes with MiXCR, one entry per CDR3 protein. The table has about 59,000 distinct CDR3 sequences, 3% to 4% seen once; the top ten hold roughly 2.3%. The sample was PBMCs. Receptors were obtained from a woman aged 45 to 65 with multiple sclerosis. The CDR3 runs from the conserved cysteine through the conserved F or W. A D gene is named only where the DNA matches it firmly. Clone size appears in some rows only: once, few, many, or a class for an expanded clone.

D gene | clone size | J gene | V gene | CDR3 DNA | CDR3 protein
TRBD2 | many | TRBJ2-5 | TRBV24-1 | TGTGCCACCAGTGATTTCACCAGCGGGAGTTCAGAGACCCAGTACTTC | CATSDFTSGSSETQYF
- | many | TRBJ2-7 | TRBV20-1 | TGCAGTGCCTCTAGCGTACCCTCCTACGAGCAGTACTTC | CSASSVPSYEQYF
TRBD2 | many | TRBJ2-1 | TRBV5-1 | TGCGCCAGCAGTGGGCTAGCGGGACCCAGCTCCTACAATGAGCAGTTCTTC | CASSGLAGPSSYNEQFF
- | many | TRBJ1-1 | TRBV20-1 | TGCAGTGCTAGAGTGGGGGGTACTGAAGCTTTCTTT | CSARVGGTEAFF
TRBD1 | many | TRBJ2-1 | TRBV20-1 | TGCAGTGCTAGAGATCCGACAGGGGACGCAACCTACAATGAGCAGTTCTTC | CSARDPTGDATYNEQFF
TRBD1 | many | TRBJ2-1 | TRBV5-1 | TGCGCCAGCAGCCTATTGGGACAGGGAAACAATGAGCAGTTCTTC | CASSLLGQGNNEQFF
- | many | TRBJ1-2 | TRBV27 | TGTGCCAGCAGTTTATCGAGCAACTATGGCTACACCTTC | CASSLSSNYGYTF
- | many | TRBJ1-2 | TRBV12-3/TRBV12-4 | TGTGCCAGCAGTTTACAGGCCTACTATGGCTACACCTTC | CASSLQAYYGYTF
TRBD1 | few | TRBJ2-2 | TRBV10-3 | TGTGCCGCACGGGACAGGGTGGAGGCCGGGGAGCTGTTTTTT | CAARDRVEAGELFF
- | many | TRBJ2-3 | TRBV5-1 | TGCGCCAGCAGCTTGGGGGGGACTGGGAGAGATACGCAGTATTTT | CASSLGGTGRDTQYF
- | many | TRBJ2-1 | TRBV20-1 | TGCAGTGCTAGATACCACAAAAACAATGAGCAGTTCTTC | CSARYHKNNEQFF
- | - | TRBJ2-5 | TRBV4-3 | TGCGCCAGCAGCCAAGATATAAGGAGGCAGGATTGGGAGACCCAGTACTTC | CASSQDIRRQDWETQYF
TRBD2 | many | TRBJ2-2 | TRBV29-1 | TGCAGCGCCCTTGGACTGGACGGGGGGTTAAACACCGGGGAGCTGTTTTTT | CSALGLDGGLNTGELFF
- | many | TRBJ2-5 | TRBV29-1 | TGCAGCGTTGAGGTGGGAGAGACCCAGTACTTC | CSVEVGETQYF
- | many | TRBJ2-3 | TRBV14 | TGTGCCAGCAGCCTCTCCGGCACAGATACGCAGTATTTT | CASSLSGTDTQYF
TRBD1 | many | TRBJ2-7 | TRBV15 | TGTGCCACCAGCAGAGGACAGGGGGCGTCCGAGCAGTACTTC | CATSRGQGASEQYF
- | many | TRBJ2-1 | TRBV3-1 | TGTGCCAGCACTGGATTCAATGAGCAGTTCTTC | CASTGFNEQFF
- | many | TRBJ2-7 | TRBV7-2 | TGTGCCAGCAGCTCGCGGGACGGCTACGAGCAGTACTTC | CASSSRDGYEQYF
- | medium-sized | TRBJ1-1 | TRBV20-1 | TGCAGTGCTAGAGATCAGGGGAGGTGGACTGAAGCTTTCTTT | CSARDQGRWTEAFF
TRBD1 | many | TRBJ2-1 | TRBV10-3 | TGTGCCATCAGTGACCCCGGGACAGCCCTGTTCTTC | CAISDPGTALFF
TRBD2 | many | TRBJ2-3 | TRBV5-1 | TGCGCCAGCAGCCCGCCCGGGCGGGAGGGGACAGATACGCAGTATTTT | CASSPPGREGTDTQYF
TRBD2 | many | TRBJ2-7 | TRBV5-1 | TGCGCCAGCAGCTCCAGCGGGGGAGTCGGCGAGCAGTACTTC | CASSSSGGVGEQYF
- | many | TRBJ2-3 | TRBV7-2 | TGTGCCAGCAGCTCCTGGGCAGATACGCAGTATTTT | CASSSWADTQYF
TRBD2 | many | TRBJ2-1 | TRBV7-2 | TGTGCCAGCAGCTCGGACCGGGGACTAGCGGGTCATGAGCAGTTCTTC | CASSSDRGLAGHEQFF
- | many | TRBJ2-1 | TRBV15 | TGTGCCACCAGCCCTGAACCCTACAATGAGCAGTTCTTC | CATSPEPYNEQFF
- | many | TRBJ2-5 | TRBV20-1 | TGCAGTGCTAGAGGCGGGGACCTCCTACAGTACTTC | CSARGGDLLQYF
- | many | TRBJ1-1 | TRBV29-1 | TGCAGCGTGGCCCCAATTTTGACCCGGGATGAAGCTTTCTTT | CSVAPILTRDEAFF
TRBD1 | few | TRBJ2-7 | TRBV2 | TGTGCCAGCAGTCGACAGGGGGGGACCTACGAGCAGTACTTC | CASSRQGGTYEQYF
- | many | TRBJ2-7 | TRBV20-1 | TGCAGTGCTAGGCAGGTCACCTCCTACGAGCAGTACTTC | CSARQVTSYEQYF
TRBD2 | many | TRBJ2-3 | TRBV11-2 | TGTGCCAGCAGCTCACTAGCGGGGAGGGCGGATACGCAGTATTTT | CASSSLAGRADTQYF
TRBD1 | many | TRBJ1-6 | TRBV12-3/TRBV12-4 | TGTGCCAGCAGTGCGTGGGACAGGAGGGATTCACCCCTCCACTTT | CASSAWDRRDSPLHF
- | many | TRBJ2-5 | TRBV29-1 | TGCAGCGTAACATTCCAAGCTTGGAGAGAGACCCAGTACTTC | CSVTFQAWRETQYF
- | many | TRBJ2-7 | TRBV7-6 | TGTGCCAGCAGCTCAGGGGGGCGCGGGCCCCAGACCGAGCAGTACTTC | CASSSGGRGPQTEQYF
- | - | TRBJ2-5 | TRBV12-3/TRBV12-4 | TGTGCCAGCATGGACGGTTTTCAAGAGACCCAGTACTTC | CASMDGFQETQYF
- | many | TRBJ1-1 | TRBV2 | TGTGCCAGCAGAATAGATTCGAACACTGAAGCTTTCTTT | CASRIDSNTEAFF
- | many | TRBJ1-5 | TRBV11-2 | TGTGCCAGCAGCTTAGATAAGGGAGTACAGCCCCAGCATTTT | CASSLDKGVQPQHF
TRBD1 | few | TRBJ1-5 | TRBV5-5 | TGTGCCAGCAGCTGGACAGGCGGTAGAGAGCCCCAGAATTTT | CASSWTGGREPQNF
TRBD1 | many | TRBJ2-1 | TRBV20-1 | TGCAGTGCTAGAGTCCTAAGGAACAGGGGATATTACAATGAGCAGTTCTTC | CSARVLRNRGYYNEQFF
- | many | TRBJ1-1 | TRBV20-1 | TGCAGTGTCCAGTGGGGGGTTCTCACTGAAGCTTTCTTT | CSVQWGVLTEAFF
- | - | TRBJ2-5 | TRBV5-1 | TGCGCCAGCAGCTTGGACAGGGCGGTTTGGGAGACCCAGTACTTC | CASSLDRAVWETQYF
- | many | TRBJ2-7 | TRBV9 | TGTGCCAGCAGCCCGTCCGGGGTGAGCGCCGTCAAGCAGTACTTC | CASSPSGVSAVKQYF
TRBD1 | many | TRBJ1-6 | TRBV20-1 | TGCAGTGCCTCAGGGGGGAATTCACCCCTCCACTTT | CSASGGNSPLHF
- | many | TRBJ2-1 | TRBV29-1 | TGCAGCGTTGATCAGAGCTCCTACAATGAGCAGTTCTTC | CSVDQSSYNEQFF
- | many | TRBJ1-2 | TRBV12-3/TRBV12-4 | TGTGCCAGCAGCCTTCGGGGTGGAGGCTACACCTTC | CASSLRGGGYTF
TRBD2 | many | TRBJ2-5 | TRBV20-1 | TGCAGTGCTAGTGGGACTAGTAAGGCCCCGGAGACCCAGTACTTC | CSASGTSKAPETQYF
- | many | TRBJ1-1 | TRBV6-6 | TGTGCCAGCAGTGGGACCGCGAACACTGAAGCTTTCTTT | CASSGTANTEAFF
- | many | TRBJ2-3 | TRBV5-1 | TGCGCCAGCAGACCGGGGGGCAACCGGGTTGCAGATACGCAGTATTTT | CASRPGGNRVADTQYF
TRBD1 | many | TRBJ2-2 | TRBV12-3/TRBV12-4 | TGTGCCAGCAGTTTTCACCGGGGACAGACCGGGGAGCTGTTTTTT | CASSFHRGQTGELFF
TRBD2 | many | TRBJ2-1 | TRBV14 | TGTGCCAGCAGCCAAGATGGTCGGGCTAGCGGCTCGAGGAGGCTCTACAATGAGCAGTTCTTC | CASSQDGRASGSRRLYNEQFF
- | many | TRBJ2-2 | TRBV7-2 | TGTGCCAGCAGCTCCCTAGGGGCCGGGGAGCTGTTTTTT | CASSSLGAGELFF